This T cell receptor (beta chain) was identified during a study of blood T cells in healthy people across ages. Study outcomes and limitations: TCR beta diversity was tightly associated with the proportion of naive T cells. No one knew whether donors had CMV, which possibly confounded expanded clonotype changes. Leaving the PBMCs unsorted stopped any conclusive comparison of naive versus antigen-experienced cells.

A J-beta primer mix and a sample-barcoded 5' primer were used in a second PCR of roughly 7 to 12 cycles. From the 5' RACE reads, TCRdb called clonotypes with MiXCR, one entry per CDR3 protein. The sample has over a million distinct CDR3 sequences; approximately 25% are singletons. Points on this clonotype: The antigen is not known. At one end, the junction sequence differs from germline, possibly due to a read error.

The data were also submitted as part of a second study, on T cells of mothers and their children. As that study records: Thymic selection molds TCR recombination output in a comparable way in related and unrelated pairs.

The sequenced material came from blood. The origin of this receptor is a girl under 10 years old in good health.

The CDR3: CASIETDYGYTF. The CDR3, as DNA: TGTGCCAGCATTGAAACAGACTATGGCTACACCTTC. This chain joins TRBV2 and TRBJ1-2; no clear D. This CDR3 has 12 amino acids. Germline assignment: CDR1 SNHLY and CDR2 FYNNEI.